These 4 T cell receptor beta chains originate from one sample sequenced in a study of blood T cells in healthy people across ages. Next came a second PCR, run for about 7 to 12 cycles, which used a sample-barcoded 5' primer along with a J-beta primer mix. One entry per CDR3 protein, called by TCRdb with MiXCR from the 5' RACE reads. The sample includes nearly 800,000 distinct CDR3 sequences, 25% of them seen just once. These same data were also listed under a study on T cells of mothers and their children.

The specimen sequenced was blood. These receptor sequences come from a boy aged 10-17 years in good health.

This clonotype was found a few times. The junction does not match germline at one end; this may be a read error. The rearrangement joins TRBV14 to TRBJ2-4; D might be TRBD1 (5 bases). Germline V lookup: CDR1 SGHDN, CDR2 FVKESK. The CDR3 has 16 residues. The CDR3 sequence: CARSQAQGGTKNIQYF. The CDR3 nucleotides are TGTGCCCGCAGCCAAGCCCAGGGTGGTACAAAAAACATTCAGTACTTC. The full variable domain, in which reference TRBV14 and TRBJ2-4 provide the parts outside the CDR3, is EAGVTQFPSHSVIEKGQTVTLRCDPISGHDNLYWYRRVMGKEIKFLLHFVKESKQDESGMPNNRFLAERTGGTYSTLKVQPAELEDSGVYFCARSQAQGGTKNIQYFGAGTRLSVL.

There are a few counts of this clonotype. V and J are TRBV5-6 and TRBJ2-3; D possibly uses TRBD1 or TRBD2 (5 bases each). The germline V gene has CDR1 SGHDT and CDR2 YYEEEE. The CDR3 consists of 12 residues. CDR3 DNA: TGTGCTTCGGGGCTAGCTACAGATACGCAGTATTTT. Amino acid sequence: CASGLATDTQYF.

The rearrangement links TRBV6-2 or TRBV6-3 to TRBJ2-1; tentative D call: TRBD2 (6 bases). V lost 0 bases and J lost 0, with 21 bases in between. CDR3 length: 20 amino acids. In germline, CDR1 is MNHEY, CDR2 SVGEGT. The CDR3 sequence is CASSYSVGTLSPSSYNEQFF. In DNA form, the CDR3 reads TGTGCCAGCAGTTACTCGGTGGGGACTTTGAGTCCAAGCTCCTACAATGAGCAGTTCTTC.

Here the CDR3 DNA reads TGTGCCAGCTCCCCAGCAGGGAGAGAGACCCAGTACTTC. It is translated as CASSPAGRETQYF. V gene TRBV18 combines with J gene TRBJ2-5; the D gene could be TRBD1 or TRBD2 (5 bases each). This CDR3 comprises 13 residues. In germline, CDR1 is KGHSH, CDR2 LQKENI. Trimming removed 6 bases from V and 4 bases from J, with 12 bases in between.